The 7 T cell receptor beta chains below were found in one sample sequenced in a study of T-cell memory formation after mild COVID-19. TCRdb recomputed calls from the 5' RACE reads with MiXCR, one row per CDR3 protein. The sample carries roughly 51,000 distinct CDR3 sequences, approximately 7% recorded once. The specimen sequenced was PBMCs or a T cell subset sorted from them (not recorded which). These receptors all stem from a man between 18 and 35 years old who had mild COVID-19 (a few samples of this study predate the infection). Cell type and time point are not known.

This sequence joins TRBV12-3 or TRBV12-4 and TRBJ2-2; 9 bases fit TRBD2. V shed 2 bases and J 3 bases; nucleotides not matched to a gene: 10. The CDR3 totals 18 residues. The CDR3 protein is CASSLFRGGDLDTGELFF. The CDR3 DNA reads TGTGCCAGCAGTTTATTTCGCGGGGGGGACCTCGACACCGGGGAGCTGTTTTTT.

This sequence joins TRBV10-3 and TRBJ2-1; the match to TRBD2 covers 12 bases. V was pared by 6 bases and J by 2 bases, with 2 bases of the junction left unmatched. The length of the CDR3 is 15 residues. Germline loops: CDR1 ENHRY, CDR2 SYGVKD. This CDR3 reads CAISGLAGTYNEQFF. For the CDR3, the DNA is TGTGCCATCAGCGGACTAGCGGGGACCTACAATGAGCAGTTCTTC.

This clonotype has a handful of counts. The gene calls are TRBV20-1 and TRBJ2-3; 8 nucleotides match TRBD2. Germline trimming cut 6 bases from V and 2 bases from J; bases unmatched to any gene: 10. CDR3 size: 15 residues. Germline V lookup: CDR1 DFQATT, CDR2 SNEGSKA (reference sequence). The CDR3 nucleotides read TGCAGTGCCCGCCCCACTAGCGGCAACACAGATACGCAGTATTTT. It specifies CSARPTSGNTDTQYF.

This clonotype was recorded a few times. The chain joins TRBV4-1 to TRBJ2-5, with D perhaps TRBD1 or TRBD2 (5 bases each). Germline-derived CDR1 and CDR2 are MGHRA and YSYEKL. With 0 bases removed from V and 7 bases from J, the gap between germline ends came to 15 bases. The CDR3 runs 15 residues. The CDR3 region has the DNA TGCGCCAGCAGCCAAGAAGAGGGGAAGAGAGGGACCCAGTACTTC. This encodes CASSQEEGKRGTQYF.

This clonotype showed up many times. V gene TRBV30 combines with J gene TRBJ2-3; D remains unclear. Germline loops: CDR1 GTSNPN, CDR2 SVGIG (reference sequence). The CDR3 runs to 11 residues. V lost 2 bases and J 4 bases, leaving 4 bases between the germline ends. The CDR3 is CAWSTADTQYF. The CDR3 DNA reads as TGTGCCTGGAGTACGGCAGATACGCAGTATTTT.

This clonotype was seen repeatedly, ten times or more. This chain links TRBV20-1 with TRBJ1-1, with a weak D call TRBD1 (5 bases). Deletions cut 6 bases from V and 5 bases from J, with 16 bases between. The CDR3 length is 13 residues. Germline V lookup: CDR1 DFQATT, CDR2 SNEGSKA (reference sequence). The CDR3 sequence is CSAPIRGGTEAFF. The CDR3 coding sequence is TGCAGTGCCCCTATTAGGGGAGGGACTGAAGCTTTCTTT.

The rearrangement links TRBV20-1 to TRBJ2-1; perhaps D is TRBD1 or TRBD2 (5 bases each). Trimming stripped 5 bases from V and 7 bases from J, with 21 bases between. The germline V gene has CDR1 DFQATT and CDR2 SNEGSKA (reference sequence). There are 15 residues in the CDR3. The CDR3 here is CSALGPTPLINEQFF. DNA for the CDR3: TGCAGTGCTCTGGGACCGACCCCCCTGATAAATGAGCAGTTCTTC.